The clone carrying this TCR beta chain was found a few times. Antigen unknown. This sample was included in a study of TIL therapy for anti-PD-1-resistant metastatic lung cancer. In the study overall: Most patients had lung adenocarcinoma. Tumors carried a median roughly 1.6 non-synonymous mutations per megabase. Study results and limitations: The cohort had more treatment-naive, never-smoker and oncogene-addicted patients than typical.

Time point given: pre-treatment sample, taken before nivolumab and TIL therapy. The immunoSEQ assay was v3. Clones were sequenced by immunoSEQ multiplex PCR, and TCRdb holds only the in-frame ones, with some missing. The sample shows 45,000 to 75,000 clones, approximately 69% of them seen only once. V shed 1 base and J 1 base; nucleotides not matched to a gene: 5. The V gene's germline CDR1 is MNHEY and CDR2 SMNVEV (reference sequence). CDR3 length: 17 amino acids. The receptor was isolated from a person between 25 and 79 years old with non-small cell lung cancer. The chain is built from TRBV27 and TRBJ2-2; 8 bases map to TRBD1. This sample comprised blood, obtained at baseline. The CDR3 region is CASSLYAGGGNTGELFF. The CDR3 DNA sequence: TGTGCCAGCAGTTTATATGCAGGGGGCGGGAACACCGGGGAGCTGTTTTTT.